The next 3 T cell receptor beta chains were all read from a single sample in a study of cytomegalovirus exposure and HLA in healthy donors. The study ran its PCR with 60 Vbeta and 13 Jbeta primers. Sequencing used immunoSEQ multiplex PCR; TCRdb keeps in-frame clones, though not all of them. The sample has more than 85,000 clones, roughly three quarters seen once. Sequencing input: PBMCs. The origin of the receptors is a man aged 25 to 40 in good health and CMV-seronegative.

V is TRBV28 and J is TRBJ2-7, with 8 positions matching TRBD2. The CDR3 spans 12 residues. Unmatched junction bases numbered 4, after V lost 9 bases and J lost 3 bases. Germline assignment: CDR1 MDHEN and CDR2 SYDVKM. CDR3 protein: CASGLAHYEQYF. The DNA for the CDR3 is TGTGCCAGTGGACTAGCCCACTACGAGCAGTACTTC.

The chain couples TRBV7-8 to TRBJ2-3, with 8 bases identical to TRBD2. V shed 3 bases, J shed 3 bases, and the junction held 5 bases outside the gene matches. The germline gives CDR1 SGHVS, CDR2 FQNEAQ. CDR3 size: 15 residues. The CDR3 spells CASSLTSVPTDTQYF. Here the CDR3 DNA reads TGTGCCAGCAGCTTGACTAGCGTCCCGACAGATACGCAGTATTTT.

This clone was seen only a few times. The rearrangement uses TRBV5-4 and TRBJ2-1; 7 nucleotides align to TRBD1. Germline V CDR1 and CDR2: SGHNT, YYREEE (reference sequence). The CDR3 consists of 13 residues. With V trimmed by 2 bases and J by 7 bases, 3 bases remained unmatched. CDR3 bases: TGTGCCAGCAGCTTCAAGGGGGCGAATGAGCAGTTCTTC. Protein: CASSFKGANEQFF.